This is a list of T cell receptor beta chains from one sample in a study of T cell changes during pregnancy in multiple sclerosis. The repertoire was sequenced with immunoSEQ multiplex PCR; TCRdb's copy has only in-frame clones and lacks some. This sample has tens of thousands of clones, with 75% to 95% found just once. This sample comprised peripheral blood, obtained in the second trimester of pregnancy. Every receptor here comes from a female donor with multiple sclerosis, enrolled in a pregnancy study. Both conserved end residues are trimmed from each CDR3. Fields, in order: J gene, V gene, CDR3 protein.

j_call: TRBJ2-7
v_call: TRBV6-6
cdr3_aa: ASSSPPRGPGNEQY

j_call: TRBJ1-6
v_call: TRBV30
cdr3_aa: ATRGQGSIGASPLH

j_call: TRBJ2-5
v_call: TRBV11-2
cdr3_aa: ASSFWKVTGAETQY

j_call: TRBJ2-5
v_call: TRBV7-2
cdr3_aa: ASSLGSSGGQETQY

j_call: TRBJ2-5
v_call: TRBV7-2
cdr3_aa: ASSLGVAAQY

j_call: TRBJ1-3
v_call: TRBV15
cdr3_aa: ATRRGKGPDAADTIY

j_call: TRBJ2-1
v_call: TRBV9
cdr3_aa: ASSVLGVTYNEQF

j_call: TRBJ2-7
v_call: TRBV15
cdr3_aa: ATSRQAGGLYEQY

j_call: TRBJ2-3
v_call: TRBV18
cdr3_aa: ASSPPGETQY

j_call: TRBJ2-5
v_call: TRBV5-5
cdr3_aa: ASSAGTGPQETQY

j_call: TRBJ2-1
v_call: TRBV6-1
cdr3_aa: ASSDGTGGVNEQF

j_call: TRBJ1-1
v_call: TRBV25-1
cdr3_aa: ASSETTGVTF

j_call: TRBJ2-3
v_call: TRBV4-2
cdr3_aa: ASSQVGASTDTQY

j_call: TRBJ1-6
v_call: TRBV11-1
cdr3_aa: ASSWTDYNSPLH

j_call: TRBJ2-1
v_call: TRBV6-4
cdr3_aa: ASSASGGTGDNEQF

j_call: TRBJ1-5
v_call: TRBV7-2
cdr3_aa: ASSVGADQPQH

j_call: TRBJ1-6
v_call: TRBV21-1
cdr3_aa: ASRQDSYNSPLH

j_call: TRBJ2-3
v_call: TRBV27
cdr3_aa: ASSLLPDGQGTIY

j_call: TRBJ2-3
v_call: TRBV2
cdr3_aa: ASSSAESTDTQY

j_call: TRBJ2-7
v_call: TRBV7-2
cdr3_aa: ASSARWLEQY

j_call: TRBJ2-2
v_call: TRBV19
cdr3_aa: ASSNLGGRSGELF

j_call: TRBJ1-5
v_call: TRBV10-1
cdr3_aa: ASSEYDRNSNQPQH

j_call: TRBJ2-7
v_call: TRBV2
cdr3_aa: ASHTGGASEQY

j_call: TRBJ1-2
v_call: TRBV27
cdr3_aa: ASSSPPTGGLWGYT

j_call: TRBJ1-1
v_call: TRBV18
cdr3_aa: ASSPTGGVVDTEAF

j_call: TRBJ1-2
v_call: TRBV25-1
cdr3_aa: ASSEYPYGYT

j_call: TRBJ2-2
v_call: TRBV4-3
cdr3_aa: ASSQGTGGELF

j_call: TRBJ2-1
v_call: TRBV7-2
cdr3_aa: ASSFIDRVSEQF

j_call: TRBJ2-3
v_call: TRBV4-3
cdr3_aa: ASSQGYPTEDKRGHWDTQY

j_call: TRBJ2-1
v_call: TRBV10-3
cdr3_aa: AISVGSEQF

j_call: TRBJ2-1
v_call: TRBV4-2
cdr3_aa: ASSQESTSGGYNEQF

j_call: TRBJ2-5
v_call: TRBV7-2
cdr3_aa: ASSSGEAQY

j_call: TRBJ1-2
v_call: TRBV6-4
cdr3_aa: ASSDSISGERGYT

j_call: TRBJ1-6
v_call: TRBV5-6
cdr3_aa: ASSSRQTYYNSPLH

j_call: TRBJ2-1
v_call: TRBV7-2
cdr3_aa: ASSSGLVSYNEQF

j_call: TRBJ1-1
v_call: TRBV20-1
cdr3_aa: SARVNTEAF